This T cell receptor (beta chain) came from a study of blood T cells in healthy people across ages. Next came a second PCR, run for roughly 6 to 11 cycles, which used a sample-barcoded 5' primer along with a J-beta primer mix. Via MiXCR, TCRdb re-called the 5' RACE reads, giving one row per CDR3 protein. The table lists approximately 680,000 distinct CDR3 sequences, approximately 31% of them singletons. Study findings and constraints: Compared with aged donors, long-lived donors showed fewer expanded clones, suggesting selection. PBMC samples, being unsorted, prevented any conclusive comparison of naive and antigen-experienced cells.

About this clonotype: What it binds is unknown.

The germline V gene encodes CDR1 SGHRS and CDR2 YFSETQ. The CDR3 extends over 16 amino acids. V dropped 4 bases and J dropped 8 bases, with 22 bases sitting between them. The TCR comes from a woman of 80 years or more in good health. The rearrangement uses TRBV5-1 and TRBJ2-1; possibly TRBD1 for D (6 bases). The sequenced material came from blood. The CDR3 nucleotides are TGCGCCAGCAGCGAGACCCTCGGACAGACGTGGGATGAGCAGTTCTTC. Translation: CASSETLGQTWDEQFF.